This T cell receptor (beta chain) was sequenced for a study of cytomegalovirus exposure and HLA in healthy donors. Overall study: The roughly 670 first-cohort repertoires shared a platform with the approximately 120 validation repertoires, as reported in a later analysis.

TCRdb's table, derived via immunoSEQ multiplex PCR, lists solely in-frame clones and lacks some. The table records about 150,000 clones, 80% to 90% of them present only once. The CDR3 has 18 residues. Germline loops: CDR1 SGHDN, CDR2 FVKESK. Unmatched junction bases numbered 7, after V lost 1 base and J lost 1 base. A remark on this clone: As yet, its antigen is unknown.

Overall study findings and caveats: A few of the chains that were CMV-associated were confirmed in vitro to be specific for CMV antigens. For cytomegalovirus status, the classifier reportedly gave diagnoses with high specificity and sensitivity.

The genes are TRBV14 and TRBJ2-5; the match to TRBD2 covers 12 bases. The sample was PBMCs. This TCR was recovered from a woman in her thirties in good health and CMV-seropositive. The CDR3 nucleotides are TGTGCCAGCAGCCAAGGGTCGCTAGCGGGAGGGCCCCAAGAGACCCAGTACTTC. Protein: CASSQGSLAGGPQETQYF.